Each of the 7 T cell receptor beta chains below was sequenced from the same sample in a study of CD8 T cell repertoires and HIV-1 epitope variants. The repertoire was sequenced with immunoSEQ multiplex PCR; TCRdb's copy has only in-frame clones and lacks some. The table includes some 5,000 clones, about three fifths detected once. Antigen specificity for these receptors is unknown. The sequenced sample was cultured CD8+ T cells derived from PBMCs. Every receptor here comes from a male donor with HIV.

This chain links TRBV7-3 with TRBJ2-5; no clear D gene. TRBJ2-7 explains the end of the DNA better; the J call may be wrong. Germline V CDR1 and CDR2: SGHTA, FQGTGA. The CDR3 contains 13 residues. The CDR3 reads CASSLSRNYEQYF. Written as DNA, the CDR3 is TGTGCCAGCAGCTTAAGCCGCAACTACGAGCAGTACTTC.

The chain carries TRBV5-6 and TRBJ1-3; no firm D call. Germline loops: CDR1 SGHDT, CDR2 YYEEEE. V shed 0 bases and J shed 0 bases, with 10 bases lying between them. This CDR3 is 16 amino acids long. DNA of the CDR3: TGTGCCAGCAGCTTGGAACTCGTCCGCTCTGGAAACACCATATATTTT. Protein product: CASSLELVRSGNTIYF.

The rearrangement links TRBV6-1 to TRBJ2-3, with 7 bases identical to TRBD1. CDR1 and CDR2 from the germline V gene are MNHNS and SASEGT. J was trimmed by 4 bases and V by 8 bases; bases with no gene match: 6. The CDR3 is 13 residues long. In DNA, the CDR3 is TGTGCCAGCGGGGGACAGTTTTCAGATACGCAGTATTTT. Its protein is CASGGQFSDTQYF.

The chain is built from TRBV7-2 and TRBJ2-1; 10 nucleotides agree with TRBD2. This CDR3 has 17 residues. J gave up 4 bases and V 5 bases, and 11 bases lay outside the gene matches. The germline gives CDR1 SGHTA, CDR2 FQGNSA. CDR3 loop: CASSTEMGLATYNEQFF. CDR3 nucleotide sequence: TGTGCCAGCAGCACCGAAATGGGACTAGCGACTTACAATGAGCAGTTCTTC.

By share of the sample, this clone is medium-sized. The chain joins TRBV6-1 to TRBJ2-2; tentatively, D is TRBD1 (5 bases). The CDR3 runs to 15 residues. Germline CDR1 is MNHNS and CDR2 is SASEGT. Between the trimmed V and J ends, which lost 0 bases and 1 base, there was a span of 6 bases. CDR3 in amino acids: CASSEAGENTGELFF. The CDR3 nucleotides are TGTGCCAGCAGTGAAGCAGGGGAGAACACCGGGGAGCTGTTTTTT.

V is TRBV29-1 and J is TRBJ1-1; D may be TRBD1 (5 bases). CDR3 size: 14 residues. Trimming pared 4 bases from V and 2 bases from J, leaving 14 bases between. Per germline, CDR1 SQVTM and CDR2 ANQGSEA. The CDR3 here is CSVASWGFNTEAFF. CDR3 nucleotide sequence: TGCAGCGTTGCTTCTTGGGGGTTCAACACTGAAGCTTTCTTT.

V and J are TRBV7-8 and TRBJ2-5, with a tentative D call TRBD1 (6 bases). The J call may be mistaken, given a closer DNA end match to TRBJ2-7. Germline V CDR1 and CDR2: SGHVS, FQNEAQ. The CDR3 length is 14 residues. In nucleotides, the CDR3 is TGTGCCAGCAGCCCAACGAGGGGGATCGACGAGCAGTACTTC. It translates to CASSPTRGIDEQYF.